The rows below give T cell receptor beta chains drawn from one sample of a study of regulatory T cells in long-lasting Graves disease. TCRdb fed the multiplex PCR reads into MiXCR, producing one record per CDR3 protein. The sample holds 350,000 to 450,000 distinct CDR3 sequences, 21% seen once. Sequenced here: peripheral blood mononuclear cells (PBMCs), sampled when the disease was refractory, from a patient treated with antithyroid drugs. These receptors all come from a female donor with Graves disease. Both conserved end residues are part of each CDR3. The D gene is left open where the match is weak. The size field is filled for only some rows; it gives once, few, many or a size class.

J	V	D	size	CDR3	DNA
TRBJ1-1	TRBV29-1	.	many	CSVDIPSREPEAFF	TGCAGCGTTGATATCCCTTCGCGGGAGCCTGAAGCTTTCTTT
TRBJ1-3	TRBV2	.	.	CASRTKQGTGNTIYF	TGTGCCAGCAGGACGAAGCAGGGAACTGGAAACACCATATATTTT
TRBJ2-5	TRBV12-3/TRBV12-4	TRBD2	.	CASSSAGGSQETQYF	TGTGCCAGCAGTTCAGCGGGGGGATCCCAAGAGACCCAGTACTTC
TRBJ2-7	TRBV28	.	.	CASEYAGEQYF	TGTGCCAGCGAGTACGCAGGGGAGCAGTACTTC
TRBJ1-1	TRBV6-1	.	many	CASSEEVPNTEAFF	TGTGCCAGCAGTGAGGAGGTACCGAACACTGAAGCTTTCTTT
TRBJ1-1	TRBV9	.	.	CASTPGGAGTEAFF	TGTGCCAGCACCCCTGGAGGGGCTGGGACTGAAGCTTTCTTT
TRBJ2-5	TRBV29-1	.	many	CSVTQETQYF	TGCAGCGTAACCCAAGAGACCCAGTACTTC
TRBJ2-2	TRBV6-4	TRBD1	.	CASSDSQGRGRLSDTGELFF	TGTGCCAGCAGTGACTCGCAAGGCAGGGGGCGTCTCTCGGACACCGGGGAGCTGTTTTTT
TRBJ2-2	TRBV27	TRBD1	.	CASRRGQGSIGELFF	TGTGCCAGCAGGCGGGGACAGGGTAGTATCGGGGAGCTGTTTTTT
TRBJ2-7	TRBV12-3/TRBV12-4	TRBD1	many	CASSLLQGGYEQYF	TGTGCCAGCTCCCTATTACAGGGGGGTTACGAGCAGTACTTC
TRBJ2-7	TRBV28	.	many	CASSTALSSYEQYF	TGTGCCAGCAGCACCGCACTCAGCTCCTACGAGCAGTACTTC
TRBJ2-7	TRBV7-2	.	few	CASSLVGYSYEQYF	TGTGCCAGCAGCTTAGTGGGATACAGCTACGAGCAGTACTTC
TRBJ1-1	TRBV5-6	.	.	CASSDRRLEAFF	TGTGCCAGCAGCGACAGAAGATTAGAAGCTTTCTTT
TRBJ2-7	TRBV29-1	.	many	CSVELTGAPDYEQYF	TGCAGCGTTGAACTGACAGGAGCCCCGGACTACGAGCAGTACTTC
TRBJ1-1	TRBV5-1	.	many	CASSTGDTEAFF	TGCGCCAGCTCCACGGGGGACACTGAAGCTTTCTTT
TRBJ2-1	TRBV9	.	once	CASSVALTNNEQFF	TGTGCCAGCAGCGTAGCTCTCACGAACAATGAGCAGTTCTTC
TRBJ2-2	TRBV12-3/TRBV12-4	.	many	CASSFAQGTGELFF	TGTGCCAGCAGTTTCGCGCAGGGAACCGGGGAGCTGTTTTTT
TRBJ2-2	TRBV7-9	TRBD1	many	CASSLTGVTGELFF	TGTGCCAGCAGTTTGACAGGGGTCACCGGGGAGCTGTTTTTT
TRBJ1-5	TRBV12-3/TRBV12-4	TRBD1	.	CASSLGTGWAQPQHF	TGTGCCAGCAGTTTGGGGACAGGGTGGGCGCAGCCCCAGCATTTT
TRBJ2-7	TRBV18	TRBD2	.	CASSPSGKSSYEQYF	TGTGCCAGCTCCCCTAGCGGGAAAAGCTCCTACGAGCAGTACTTC
TRBJ2-7	TRBV6-2/TRBV6-3	.	.	CASTSLGPTHEQYF	TGTGCCAGCACCTCCCTGGGGCCTACCCACGAGCAGTACTTC
TRBJ2-5	TRBV5-1	.	few	CASRKGGPVEETQYF	TGCGCCAGCAGAAAGGGGGGCCCTGTTGAAGAGACCCAGTACTTC
TRBJ2-1	TRBV20-1	TRBD2	.	CSGGLAGGLLGYNEQFF	TGCAGTGGGGGGCTAGCGGGAGGCCTTCTAGGGTACAATGAGCAGTTCTTC
TRBJ1-1	TRBV27	.	many	CASSLGAEGRTEAFF	TGTGCCAGCAGTTTAGGGGCGGAGGGGCGCACTGAAGCTTTCTTT
TRBJ2-3	TRBV19	TRBD1	few	CASTHGQGTQYF	TGTGCCAGTACCCATGGACAGGGCACGCAGTATTTT
TRBJ1-1	TRBV3-1	.	.	CASSHAVGAGGFAEAFF	TGTGCCAGCAGCCATGCAGTTGGGGCGGGGGGGTTCGCTGAAGCTTTCTTT
TRBJ1-5	TRBV20-1	.	few	CSASGEGQPQHF	TGCAGTGCCAGCGGGGAGGGACAGCCCCAGCATTTT